This is a list of T cell receptor beta chains from one sample in a study of CD8 T cells in ankylosing spondylitis. TCRdb reanalysed the 5' RACE reads using MiXCR and keeps one entry per CDR3 protein. The profile shows roughly 700,000 distinct CDR3 sequences, roughly 20% of them singletons. The sample was blood, either unsorted or a sorted T cell fraction (not recorded which). The receptors shown here come from a male donor with ankylosing spondylitis. CDR3s include the opening cysteine and the closing phenylalanine or tryptophan. A D gene is named only where the DNA matches it firmly.

>TRBV29-1|.|12
CSVGPPPSEQFF
>TRBV29-1|TRBD1|14
CSAATGGAYNEQFF
>TRBV4-1|.|13
CASSHTGTGEAFF
>TRBV6-2/TRBV6-3|TRBD2|17
CASSYSEREGFSYEQYF
>TRBV11-2|.|13
CASSLVGPSSLVF
>TRBV4-2|TRBD2|18
CASSPNGPAGGGGETQYF
>TRBV3-1|.|13
CASSAGGKSEAFF
>TRBV4-1|TRBD1|15
CASSQVQGAPYEQYF
>TRBV28|TRBD1|12
CASSSTGGLRYF
>TRBV5-1|.|15
CASSLVPAVRDEQFF